The 2 T cell receptor beta chains given below trace back to one sample, sequenced in a study of chemoradiotherapy in HPV16-positive cancers. The assay was immunoSEQ multiplex PCR, and TCRdb's table has in-frame clones only and misses some. The sample consists of 25,000 to 35,000 clones, 84% of them appearing once. Sequenced here: blood, sampled from a patient who underwent chemoradiotherapy. These receptors came from a human donor with HPV-associated anogenital cancer.

V gene TRBV13 combines with J gene TRBJ1-3; D uncertain. The CDR3 totals 14 residues. The germline gives CDR1 PRHDT, CDR2 FYEKMQ (reference sequence). V was trimmed by 6 bases and J by 0 bases, leaving 9 bases between them. This CDR3 is CASREELSGNTIYF. CDR3 bases: TGTGCCAGCAGGGAAGAGCTCTCTGGAAACACCATATATTTT.

V gene TRBV15 combines with J gene TRBJ1-5; 7 bases match TRBD1. Germline V CDR1 and CDR2: LNHNV, YYDKDF (reference sequence). With 5 bases clipped from V and 3 bases from J, the junction kept 7 bases outside the gene matches. This CDR3 spans 15 amino acids. The CDR3 sequence: CATSQTGTANQPQHF. The CDR3 DNA is TGTGCCACCAGCCAAACTGGGACAGCCAATCAGCCCCAGCATTTT. The variable domain in full, completed from reference TRBV15 and TRBJ1-5, reads DAMVIQNPRYQVTQFGKPVTLSCSQTLNHNVMYWYQQKSSQAPKLLFHYYDKDFNNEADTPDNFQSRRPNTSFCFLDIRSPGLGDTAMYLCATSQTGTANQPQHFGDGTRLSIL.